This T cell receptor beta chain stems from a study of CD8+CD57+ T cells in acquired aplastic anemia. Investigators profiled TCR beta VDJ and CDR3 from genomic DNA template. TCRdb analysed the reads with MiXCR anew, one entry per CDR3 protein. The sample yields 180,000 or so distinct CDR3 sequences, around half seen once. Looked up from germline, CDR1 is MGHRA and CDR2 is YSYEKL. Trimming took 1 base from V and 6 from J, leaving 13 bases between them. The CDR3 contains 16 residues. The V gene is TRBV4-1, the J gene TRBJ1-6; D remains unclear. Material: sorted CD4+, CD8+, or CD8+CD57+ T cells (not recorded which) from PBMCs. This clonotype was obtained from a human donor in good health. The CDR3 region is CASSQAEKRANSPLHF. The DNA for the CDR3 is TGCGCCAGCAGCCAAGCGGAAAAACGAGCTAATTCACCCCTCCACTTT.